A single sample gave rise to the 32 T cell receptor beta chains below, sequenced in a study of naive and memory T cell subsets. Ligated cDNA underwent four rounds of PCR with nested alpha and beta constant region primers and SP2. Via MiXCR, TCRdb re-called the UMI-ligation and nested PCR reads, giving one row per CDR3 protein. The data contain fewer than 35,000 distinct CDR3 sequences, under 8.5% of them seen just once; the ten biggest clones take up roughly 3.2%. The treatment here: skin biopsy from PPD injection site in Mantoux-positive individual. A UMI-containing oligonucleotide was joined by 3' ligation to the TCR cDNA template. Sequenced material: skin, taken from a tuberculin skin test site. The receptors originated from an adult in good health.

This clonotype was seen repeatedly, ten times or more. This rearrangement joins TRBV7-2 to TRBJ2-3; D possibly uses TRBD1 or TRBD2 (5 bases each). The V and J ends lost 2 bases and 6 bases respectively, with 9 bases between them. Per the germline V gene, CDR1 is SGHTA and CDR2 is FQGNSA. The CDR3 sequence is 13 residues long. CDR3 nucleotide sequence: TGTGCCAGCAGCTTATCTTGGGGGGATACGCAGTATTTT. The encoded protein is CASSLSWGDTQYF.

This clonotype was detected ten times or more. The chain employs TRBV5-1 and TRBJ2-3, with 10 bases identical to TRBD2. Per germline, CDR1 SGHRS and CDR2 YFSETQ. With V trimmed by 2 bases and J by 4 bases, 10 bases remained unmatched. CDR3 length: 17 amino acids. DNA of the CDR3: TGCGCCAGCAGCTTTGATTCTAGCGGGGGACTCTCAGATACGCAGTATTTT. Amino acids: CASSFDSSGGLSDTQYF.

This clonotype was recorded a few times. This sequence joins TRBV7-9 and TRBJ2-7, with 10 bases lining up with TRBD1. Looked up from germline, CDR1 is SEHNR and CDR2 is FQNEAQ (reference sequence). This CDR3 comprises 15 residues. V gave up 5 bases and J gave up 0 bases; unmatched junction bases: 4. The CDR3 region has the DNA TGTGCCAGCAGCATTGGACAGGGGGTCTCCTACGAGCAGTACTTC. This translates into CASSIGQGVSYEQYF.

This clonotype was recorded a few times. J is TRBJ2-7 and V is TRBV6-2 or TRBV6-3; 8 nucleotides agree with TRBD2. Germline lookup yields CDR1 MNHEY and CDR2 SVGEGT. Germline trimming cut 9 bases from V and 3 bases from J; bases unmatched to any gene: 10. This CDR3 is 14 amino acids long. In DNA, the CDR3 is TGTGCCAGTTTAGCGGGATCAAGCGACTACGAGCAGTACTTC. Translating gives CASLAGSSDYEQYF.

The V call is TRBV5-1, the J call TRBJ2-5, with unresolved D. The length of the CDR3 is 15 residues. Germline V gives CDR1 SGHRS, CDR2 YFSETQ. Trimming left V 0 bases short and J 3 bases short, with 12 bases between. DNA for the CDR3: TGCGCCAGCAGCTTGGCCCTACGGTCGAAAGAGACCCAGTACTTC. It yields the protein CASSLALRSKETQYF.

In its sample, this clonotype was seen many times. The chain has TRBV24-1 and TRBJ2-1; the D gene is possibly TRBD1 (6 bases). The germline V gene encodes CDR1 KGHDR and CDR2 SFDVKD. Trimming removed 9 bases at V and 2 bases at J, with 10 bases between. This CDR3 spans 13 amino acids. CDR3 residues: CATQDSPYNEQFF. Written as DNA, the CDR3 is TGTGCCACCCAGGACAGCCCCTACAATGAGCAGTTCTTC.

This clonotype was observed a few times. The V call is TRBV6-1, the J call TRBJ1-1, with 8 bases lining up with TRBD1. The CDR3 loop spans 13 amino acids. With 10 bases clipped from V and 0 bases from J, the junction kept 4 bases outside the gene matches. The germline gives CDR1 MNHNS, CDR2 SASEGT. CDR3 sequence reads: CAIRTGMNTEAFF. CDR3 nucleotides: TGTGCCATTCGGACAGGGATGAACACTGAAGCTTTCTTT.

Only a few counts were recorded for this clonotype. The chain recombines TRBV2 with TRBJ1-4; the D gene is possibly TRBD1 (6 bases). V lost 11 bases and J lost 7, with 14 bases in between. Germline V lookup: CDR1 SNHLY, CDR2 FYNNEI. The CDR3 is made up of 12 amino acids. CDR3 in DNA: TGTGCCGGTATGGACAGCTCTGAAAAACTGTTTTTT. Protein: CAGMDSSEKLFF. The whole variable domain, remainder taken from reference TRBV2 and TRBJ1-4, is EPEVTQTPSHQVTQMGQEVILRCVPISNHLYFYWYRQILGQKVEFLVSFYNNEISEKSEIFDDQFSVERPDGSNFTLKIRSTKLEDSAMYFCAGMDSSEKLFFGSGTQLSVL.

The V call is TRBV19, the J call TRBJ2-7; 9 bases match TRBD1. After removal of 5 bases from V and 2 bases from J, the junction contained 7 bases not matched to a gene. CDR1 and CDR2 from the germline V gene are LNHDA and SQIVND (reference sequence). This CDR3 is built from 15 residues. The CDR3 nucleotides read TGTGCCAGTAGTCCGGTTGGGACAGGGCCCTACGAGCAGTACTTC. This translates into CASSPVGTGPYEQYF.

This clonotype was detected a few times. This rearrangement joins TRBV2 to TRBJ2-4, with 7 bases that match TRBD1. V shed 4 bases, J shed 1 base, and the junction held 7 bases outside the gene matches. Germline V gene sequence: CDR1 SNHLY, CDR2 FYNNEI. CDR3 length: 16 residues. For the CDR3, the DNA is TGTGCCAGCAGTGGACAGGGCCGTGGGGCCAAAAACATTCAGTACTTC. Protein sequence: CASSGQGRGAKNIQYF. The whole variable domain, filled in from reference TRBV2 and TRBJ2-4, reads EPEVTQTPSHQVTQMGQEVILRCVPISNHLYFYWYRQILGQKVEFLVSFYNNEISEKSEIFDDQFSVERPDGSNFTLKIRSTKLEDSAMYFCASSGQGRGAKNIQYFGAGTRLSVL.

This clonotype has only a few counts. This may be a read error, as it is one base from a much larger clone. V and J are TRBV2 and TRBJ2-3; possible D gene TRBD2, 6 bases. Germline V gives CDR1 SNHLY, CDR2 FYNNEI. The CDR3 runs 14 residues. The CDR3 DNA follows: TGTGCCAGCAGTGGGGGGAGGCGCGCAGATACGCAGTTTTTT. Protein product: CASSGGRRADTQFF.

V is TRBV20-1 and J is TRBJ1-4, with D possibly TRBD1 on 6 matching bases. The V gene lost 0 bases and the J gene lost 6 bases, with 17 bases spanning the gap. The CDR3 sequence is 16 residues long. Germline V gene data show CDR1 as DFQATT and CDR2 as SNEGSKA (reference sequence). CDR3 sequence reads: CSARDLQQGHDEKLFF. As DNA, the CDR3 is TGCAGTGCTAGAGACCTCCAACAGGGTCATGATGAAAAACTGTTTTTT.

This clonotype was observed at least ten times. The chain carries TRBV5-1 and TRBJ2-7; 9 bases match TRBD1. Unmatched junction bases numbered 16, after V lost 5 bases and J lost 4 bases. Germline CDR1 and CDR2: SGHRS and YFSETQ. The CDR3 extends over 17 amino acids. The CDR3 sequence is CASSLTLSDRGSYEQYF. DNA for the CDR3: TGCGCCAGCAGTTTGACTTTATCGGACAGGGGCTCTTACGAGCAGTACTTC. The variable domain in full, with the rest retrieved from reference TRBV5-1 and TRBJ2-7, is KAGVTQTPRYLIKTRGQQVTLSCSPISGHRSVSWYQQTPGQGLQFLFEYFSETQRNKGNFPGRFSGRQFSNSRSEMNVSTLELGDSALYLCASSLTLSDRGSYEQYFGPGTRLTVT.

The sample holds many counts of this clonotype. The rearrangement joins TRBV2 to TRBJ1-5, with a weak D call TRBD1 (5 bases). Trimming removed 8 bases from V and 7 bases from J, with 18 bases in between. Germline CDR1 and CDR2: SNHLY and FYNNEI. The length of the CDR3 is 14 residues. CDR3 coding DNA: TGTGCCAGCTCTCTTGGGGGACCGGGACAGCCCCAGCATTTT. The encoded protein is CASSLGGPGQPQHF. The variable domain in full, completed from reference TRBV2 and TRBJ1-5, reads EPEVTQTPSHQVTQMGQEVILRCVPISNHLYFYWYRQILGQKVEFLVSFYNNEISEKSEIFDDQFSVERPDGSNFTLKIRSTKLEDSAMYFCASSLGGPGQPQHFGDGTRLSIL.

This clonotype has a handful of counts. This sequence joins TRBV29-1 and TRBJ1-2; 7 nucleotides align to TRBD1. Germline V lookup: CDR1 SQVTM, CDR2 ANQGSEA. The CDR3 totals 15 residues. Losses at the gene ends were 3 bases for V and 7 bases for J; bases not matched to a gene: 14. CDR3 sequence: CSVEDEGALLPGYTF. As DNA, the CDR3 is TGCAGCGTTGAGGACGAGGGGGCCCTTCTACCTGGCTACACCTTC.

This clonotype has ten or more counts. This chain connects TRBV12-3 or TRBV12-4 to TRBJ2-1, with TRBD2 as a possible D gene (7 bases). Trimming stripped 0 bases from V and 0 bases from J, with 15 bases between. CDR3 length equals 18 residues. The CDR3 sequence: CASSLAVGAGASYNEQFF. The DNA of the CDR3 is TGTGCCAGCAGTTTAGCGGTGGGGGCGGGGGCCTCCTACAATGAGCAGTTCTTC.

V usage is TRBV5-1 and J usage is TRBJ2-7, with 7 bases that match TRBD1. V gave up 2 bases and J gave up 0 bases; unmatched junction bases: 11. Per the germline V gene, CDR1 is SGHRS and CDR2 is YFSETQ. This CDR3 comprises 17 residues. The CDR3 DNA sequence: TGCGCCAGCAGCTTACCAAGAGGGGGCCCTTTCTCCTACGAGCAGTACTTC. It yields the protein CASSLPRGGPFSYEQYF.

This clonotype has just a few counts. The J gene is TRBJ2-7, the V gene TRBV6-1; perhaps TRBD1 as D (6 bases). The ends were cut back, 4 bases at V and 3 bases at J, with 16 bases in the middle. This CDR3 is 15 amino acids long. Germline V gives CDR1 MNHNS, CDR2 SASEGT. The DNA for the CDR3 is TGTGCCAGCAGTGCCTTTGAGACAGGAATCTACGAGCAGTACTTC. Protein sequence: CASSAFETGIYEQYF.

This clonotype has at least ten counts. This sequence joins TRBV5-1 and TRBJ2-1; 14 bases fit TRBD2. The CDR3 sequence is 18 residues long. Germline trimming cut 4 bases from V and 0 bases from J; bases unmatched to any gene: 6. Germline CDR1 SGHRS, CDR2 YFSETQ. The DNA for the CDR3 is TGCGCCAGCAGCCTGGGACTAGCGGGGGTTAGCTCCTACAATGAGCAGTTCTTC. Translating gives CASSLGLAGVSSYNEQFF. Using reference TRBV5-1 and TRBJ2-1 for the parts outside the CDR3, the full variable domain is KAGVTQTPRYLIKTRGQQVTLSCSPISGHRSVSWYQQTPGQGLQFLFEYFSETQRNKGNFPGRFSGRQFSNSRSEMNVSTLELGDSALYLCASSLGLAGVSSYNEQFFGPGTRLTVL.

The chain joins TRBV12-3 or TRBV12-4 to TRBJ2-3; 8 nucleotides line up with TRBD2. The length of the CDR3 is 17 residues. V was pared by 7 bases and J by 3 bases, with 15 bases of the junction left unmatched. The CDR3 DNA is TGTGCCAGCACGCCGCTTCTCGGGGGGGCTGGGACAGATACGCAGTATTTT. Its protein is CASTPLLGGAGTDTQYF.

The gene calls are TRBV5-1 and TRBJ1-1; D call uncertain. Deletions cut 1 base from V and 1 base from J, with 5 bases between. Germline CDR1 SGHRS, CDR2 YFSETQ. The CDR3 has 13 residues. The CDR3 DNA sequence: TGCGCCAGCAGCTTGACACCGAACACTGAAGCTTTCTTT. It is translated as CASSLTPNTEAFF.

Many counts were recorded for this clonotype. V gene TRBV2 combines with J gene TRBJ1-5, with D unclear. The CDR3 consists of 15 residues. CDR1 is SNHLY and CDR2 is FYNNEI in the germline V gene. The ends were cut back, 3 bases at V and 1 base at J, with 10 bases in the middle. The CDR3 spells CASSERGTSNQPQHF. CDR3 in DNA: TGTGCCAGCAGTGAGCGGGGAACAAGCAATCAGCCCCAGCATTTT. The whole variable domain, remainder taken from reference TRBV2 and TRBJ1-5, is EPEVTQTPSHQVTQMGQEVILRCVPISNHLYFYWYRQILGQKVEFLVSFYNNEISEKSEIFDDQFSVERPDGSNFTLKIRSTKLEDSAMYFCASSERGTSNQPQHFGDGTRLSIL.

This clonotype came up many times. V is TRBV20-1 and J is TRBJ2-2; unclear D gene. Trimming took 0 bases from V and 2 from J, leaving 10 bases between them. Per the germline V gene, CDR1 is DFQATT and CDR2 is SNEGSKA (reference sequence). The CDR3 loop spans 15 amino acids. The CDR3 DNA sequence: TGCAGTGCTAGAGATCTCCGAGATAACACCGGGGAGCTGTTTTTT. It encodes CSARDLRDNTGELFF.

Concerning this clonotype itself: One base away lies a much larger clone, so this may be a sequencing read error. The chain combines TRBV5-6 with TRBJ2-1; D possibly uses TRBD1 or TRBD2 (5 bases each). This CDR3 has 16 amino acids. Trimming took off 1 base at V and 7 bases at J, with 18 bases between the two ends. Germline V CDR1 and CDR2: SGHDT, YYEEEE. CDR3 in amino acids: CASSLRGLAGLNEQFF. CDR3 DNA: TGTGCCAGCAGCTTGAGGGGCCTAGCAGGCCTTAATGAGCAGTTCTTC.

This clonotype was seen many times. J is TRBJ2-1 and V is TRBV29-1, with D possibly matching TRBD2 (5 bases). There are 13 residues in the CDR3. The V and J ends lost 3 bases and 4 bases respectively, with 10 bases between them. Germline V gene data show CDR1 as SQVTM and CDR2 as ANQGSEA. The CDR3 region has the DNA TGCAGCGTTGAGGTAGCGCTATACAATGAGCAGTTCTTC. Translated, it gives CSVEVALYNEQFF.

Many counts were recorded for this clonotype. The J gene is TRBJ2-5, the V gene TRBV7-2; 13 nucleotides align to TRBD2. V lost 5 bases and J lost 6; bases outside the gene matches: 6. CDR3 length: 15 amino acids. In germline, CDR1 is SGHTA, CDR2 FQGNSA. The DNA for the CDR3 is TGTGCCAGCAGCCCTACTAGCGGGGGGGCGAAGACCCAGTACTTC. Its protein is CASSPTSGGAKTQYF.

This clonotype was counted many times. This chain links TRBV20-1 with TRBJ2-2; 10 nucleotides align to TRBD1. From germline, CDR1 is DFQATT and CDR2 SNEGSKA (reference sequence). V shed 3 bases and J 5 bases; nucleotides not matched to a gene: 12. This CDR3 is 17 amino acids long. The chain's CDR3 is CSARGVTGQGITGELFF. In DNA form, the CDR3 reads TGCAGTGCTAGGGGGGTGACGGGACAGGGGATAACCGGGGAGCTGTTTTTT.

The chain links TRBV29-1 to TRBJ2-2; 14 bases fit TRBD2. V gave up 6 bases and J gave up 1 base; unmatched junction bases: 4. CDR1 is SQVTM, CDR2 ANQGSEA, per germline. The CDR3 totals 16 residues. CDR3 loop: CSVRTSGGKNTGELFF. DNA for the CDR3: TGCAGCGTGCGGACTAGCGGGGGGAAGAACACCGGGGAGCTGTTTTTT.

This clonotype was counted once. Germline and junction disagree at one end, which may indicate a read error. The chain has TRBV29-1 and TRBJ2-7, with D hard to call. The germline gives CDR1 SQVTM, CDR2 ANQGSEA. The CDR3 totals 11 residues. For the CDR3, the DNA is TGCATCGTTGTCGTCGTAGACGAGCAGTACTTC. Protein sequence: CIVVVVDEQYF.

This chain links TRBV19 with TRBJ2-3; 8 nucleotides line up with TRBD2. The V and J ends lost 5 bases and 2 bases, in that order; junction bases with no gene match: 9. The CDR3 contains 16 residues. The germline V gene has CDR1 LNHDA and CDR2 SQIVND (reference sequence). The CDR3 region has the DNA TGTGCCAGTAGTGACCCCAGCGGGGGAATCACAGATACGCAGTATTTT. It specifies CASSDPSGGITDTQYF.

This clonotype showed up many times. The chain recombines TRBV7-9 with TRBJ2-3; D not certain. Germline lookup yields CDR1 SEHNR and CDR2 FQNEAQ (reference sequence). V lost 2 bases to trimming and J lost 4 bases, with 4 bases between them. CDR3 length: 12 amino acids. The chain's CDR3 is CASSLFPDTQYF. The CDR3 nucleotides read TGTGCCAGCAGCTTATTTCCAGATACGCAGTATTTT.

This clonotype was recorded a few times. The rearrangement uses TRBV4-2 and TRBJ2-7; 10 bases match TRBD2. This CDR3 region has 15 residues. Germline V gene lookup returns CDR1 LGHNA and CDR2 YNFKEQ. Trimming at V came to 6 bases and at J to 4 bases, leaving 9 bases not matched to a gene. The CDR3 sequence is CASSPSSGGGYEQYF. CDR3 sequence (DNA): TGTGCCAGCAGTCCGTCGAGCGGGGGGGGATACGAGCAGTACTTC.